A selection of T cell receptor beta chains follows, all from one sample in a study of cytomegalovirus exposure and HLA in healthy donors. The repertoire was sequenced with immunoSEQ multiplex PCR; TCRdb's copy has only in-frame clones and lacks some. The table includes 150,000 to 200,000 clones, about four fifths detected once. The sample comprised PBMCs. The receptors were sampled from a man between 18 and 29 years old in good health and CMV-seronegative. Both conserved end residues are part of each CDR3. A D gene is named only where the DNA matches it firmly. Expanded clones get a size class; other rows say once, few or many, or leave the size out.

v_gene	j_gene	abundance	d_gene	CDR3aa	CDR3nt
TRBV5-4	TRBJ1-1	-	-	CASSLGGPVNTEAFF	TGTGCCAGCAGCTTGGGAGGGCCGGTGAACACTGAAGCTTTCTTT
TRBV11-2	TRBJ1-5	once	TRBD1	CASSLGTRDSSNQPQHF	TGTGCCAGCAGCTTAGGTACTCGGGACAGTAGCAATCAGCCCCAGCATTTT
TRBV18	TRBJ2-3	-	TRBD2	CASSLLTSGSGSDTQYF	TGTGCCAGCTCACTACTGACTAGCGGGAGTGGCTCAGATACGCAGTATTTT
TRBV5-5	TRBJ2-7	-	-	CASRTSGGFYEQYF	TGTGCCAGCAGGACTTCGGGGGGCTTCTACGAGCAGTACTTC
TRBV18	TRBJ2-2	-	TRBD2	CASSPPGLGGGELFF	TGTGCCAGCTCACCACCGGGACTAGGTGGCGGGGAGCTGTTTTTT
TRBV4-2	TRBJ1-3	-	-	CASSQDTGGGTIYF	TGTGCCAGCAGCCAAGATACAGGAGGAGGGACCATATATTTT
TRBV4-2	TRBJ1-2	-	-	CASSPRTAANYGYTF	TGTGCCAGCAGCCCCCGGACAGCCGCAAACTATGGCTACACCTTC
TRBV27	TRBJ2-7	-	TRBD2	CASSLGSGSYEQYF	TGTGCCAGCAGTTTGGGTAGCGGGAGCTACGAGCAGTACTTC
TRBV7-9	TRBJ2-7	-	-	CASSYGVGVLYEQYF	TGTGCCAGCAGCTATGGGGTGGGAGTACTCTACGAGCAGTACTTC
TRBV7-2	TRBJ2-1	few	-	CASSSRRSSYNEQFF	TGTGCCAGCAGCTCCCGGAGGAGCTCCTACAATGAGCAGTTCTTC
TRBV5-5	TRBJ2-7	-	TRBD1	CASSKGQGAYEQYF	TGTGCCAGCAGCAAAGGACAGGGGGCTTACGAGCAGTACTTC
TRBV4-1	TRBJ1-4	-	-	CASSQTRGRINEKLFF	TGCGCCAGCAGCCAAACGCGAGGTAGGATCAATGAAAAACTGTTTTTT
TRBV7-9	TRBJ2-3	-	-	CASSQTGGSTDTQYF	TGTGCCAGCAGCCAGACCGGCGGGAGCACAGATACGCAGTATTTT
TRBV27	TRBJ2-7	-	-	CASSLRSGEGWEQYF	TGTGCCAGCAGTTTAAGGTCAGGGGAAGGGTGGGAGCAGTACTTC
TRBV7-3	TRBJ2-1	-	-	CASSIDSSSYNEQFF	TGTGCCAGCAGCATCGACAGTAGCTCCTACAATGAGCAGTTCTTC
TRBV9	TRBJ2-3	once	-	CASSVAQGNTDTQYF	TGTGCCAGCAGCGTAGCCCAGGGGAACACAGATACGCAGTATTTT
TRBV4-2	TRBJ1-1	many	-	CASSQTGPRQAFF	TGTGCCAGCAGCCAAACAGGGCCGAGGCAAGCTTTCTTT
TRBV25-1	TRBJ2-1	-	TRBD2	CASSIISGGGRNEQFF	TGTGCCAGCAGTATCATTTCCGGGGGAGGGAGGAATGAGCAGTTCTTC